This T cell receptor (beta chain) was captured in a study of beta chain features in type 1 diabetes. CDR1 is SGHRS, CDR2 YFSETQ, per germline. The V and J ends lost 2 bases and 5 bases respectively, with 14 bases between them. The CDR3 sequence is 15 residues long. This clone occurred a few times. What it binds is not known. Study observations and caveats: At VDJ recombination sites, type 1 diabetes patients had fewer insertions and more deleted nucleotides.

Isolated RNA was reverse transcribed in full, so expressed TCRB transcripts were sequenced. Produced via immunoSEQ multiplex PCR; TCRdb's table is partial and in-frame only. The table shows 150,000 to 180,000 clones, with around 10% occurring only once. The clonotype comes from a man aged 18 to 29 in good health. The chain carries TRBV5-1 and TRBJ2-1; weak D call: TRBD1 (5 bases). Sequencing was carried out using central memory CD4+ T cells from blood. As DNA, the CDR3 is TGCGCCAGCAGCTTTCAGGGCTGGAATAACAATGAGCAGTTCTTC. Translated: CASSFQGWNNNEQFF.